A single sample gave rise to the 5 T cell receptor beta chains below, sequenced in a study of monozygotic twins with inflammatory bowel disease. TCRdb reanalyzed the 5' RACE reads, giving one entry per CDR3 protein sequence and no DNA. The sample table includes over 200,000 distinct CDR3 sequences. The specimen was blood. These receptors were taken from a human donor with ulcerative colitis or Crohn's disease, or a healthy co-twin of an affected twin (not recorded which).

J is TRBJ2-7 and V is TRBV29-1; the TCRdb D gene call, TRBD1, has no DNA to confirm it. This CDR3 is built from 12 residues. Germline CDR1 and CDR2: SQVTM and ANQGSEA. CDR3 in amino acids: CSAQTRVREQYF.

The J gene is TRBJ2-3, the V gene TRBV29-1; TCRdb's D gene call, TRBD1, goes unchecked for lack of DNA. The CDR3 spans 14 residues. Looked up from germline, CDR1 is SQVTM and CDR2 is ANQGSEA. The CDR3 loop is CSVPGADYTDTQYF.

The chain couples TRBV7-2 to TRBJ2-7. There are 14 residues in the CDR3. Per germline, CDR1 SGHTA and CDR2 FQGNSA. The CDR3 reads CASSTFRRVDEQYF.

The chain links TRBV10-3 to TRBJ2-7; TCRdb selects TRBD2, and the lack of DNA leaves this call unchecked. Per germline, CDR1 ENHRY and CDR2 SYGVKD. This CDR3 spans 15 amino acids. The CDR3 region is CAISEKAGGFYEQYF.

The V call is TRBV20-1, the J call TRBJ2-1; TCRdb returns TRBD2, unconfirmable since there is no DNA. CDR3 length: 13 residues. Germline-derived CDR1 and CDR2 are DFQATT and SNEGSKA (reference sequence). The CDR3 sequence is CSASWGAYNEQFF.